The 29 T cell receptor beta chains given below trace back to one sample, sequenced in a study of control samples from healthy donors and cancer patients. Libraries were prepared by immunoSEQ multiplex PCR; TCRdb keeps only in-frame clonotypes and omits some of them. The sample has some 94,000 clones; roughly nine tenths are singletons. Specimen: PBMCs. The source of these receptors is a woman aged 45 to 65 with colorectal cancer.

V and J are TRBV14 and TRBJ2-3; 13 bases agree with TRBD2. Trimming at V came to 6 bases and at J to 4 bases, leaving 10 bases not matched to a gene. In germline, CDR1 is SGHDN, CDR2 FVKESK. There are 17 residues in the CDR3. This CDR3 reads CASSPNPGLAGADTQYF. The CDR3 coding sequence is TGTGCCAGCAGTCCCAATCCAGGACTAGCGGGGGCAGATACGCAGTATTTT.

This clone was seen at least ten times. The rearrangement joins TRBV6-1 to TRBJ2-5; 11 bases fit TRBD1. V lost 0 bases and J lost 4; bases outside the gene matches: 4. CDR1 MNHNS and CDR2 SASEGT come from the germline V gene. The CDR3 extends over 16 amino acids. Written as DNA, the CDR3 is TGTGCCAGCAGTGAAGCGGAAGGGACAGGGGGAGAGACCCAGTACTTC. Translation gives CASSEAEGTGGETQYF.

The chain uses TRBV5-1 and TRBJ1-2; D may be TRBD1 (5 bases). From germline, CDR1 is SGHRS and CDR2 YFSETQ. The CDR3 runs 14 residues. The V end was cut by 4 bases, the J end by 1 base, with 11 bases between. In DNA, the CDR3 is TGCGCCAGCAGCCCGGTGGGGGATAACTATGGCTACACCTTC. It specifies CASSPVGDNYGYTF. Using reference TRBV5-1 and TRBJ1-2 for the parts outside the CDR3, the full variable domain is KAGVTQTPRYLIKTRGQQVTLSCSPISGHRSVSWYQQTPGQGLQFLFEYFSETQRNKGNFPGRFSGRQFSNSRSEMNVSTLELGDSALYLCASSPVGDNYGYTFGSGTRLTVV.

The V gene is TRBV19, the J gene TRBJ1-2; TRBD1 agrees at 9 bases. The CDR3 covers 14 residues. V trimming: 3 bases; J trimming: 4 bases; junction bases outside the gene matches: 3. Germline CDR1 LNHDA, CDR2 SQIVND (reference sequence). The CDR3 DNA reads TGTGCCAGTAGTATTGGGACAGGGATCTATGGCTACACCTTC. Protein: CASSIGTGIYGYTF.

The chain has TRBV2 and TRBJ1-2; D might be TRBD1 (6 bases). Germline V gene sequence: CDR1 SNHLY, CDR2 FYNNEI. CDR3 length: 14 residues. Trimming took off 3 bases at V and 7 bases at J, with 15 bases between the two ends. This chain's CDR3 is CASSDSGEGGGYTF. The CDR3 coding sequence is TGTGCCAGCAGTGACTCCGGGGAAGGGGGTGGCTACACCTTC.

The chain joins TRBV27 to TRBJ2-3, with D perhaps assigned TRBD1 or TRBD2 (5 bases each). The CDR3 consists of 15 residues. Trimming shortened V by 6 bases and J by 3 bases, and 16 bases separated the two germline ends. Germline V gene lookup returns CDR1 MNHEY and CDR2 SMNVEV (reference sequence). DNA for the CDR3: TGTGCCAGCAGCCCGGGACGCTTTGGGACAGATACGCAGTATTTT. This translates into CASSPGRFGTDTQYF.

The chain is built from TRBV28 and TRBJ2-7; the D gene is possibly TRBD1 (5 bases). Germline V lookup: CDR1 MDHEN, CDR2 SYDVKM. Trimming left V 1 base short and J 4 bases short, with 11 bases between. CDR3 size: 14 residues. Here the CDR3 reads CASSLYSREYEQYV. The CDR3 region has the DNA TGTGCCAGCAGTTTATATTCCAGGGAATACGAGCAGTACGTC.

J is TRBJ1-2 and V is TRBV25-1; perhaps TRBD1 as D (5 bases). This CDR3 contains 13 residues. Looked up from germline, CDR1 is MGHDK and CDR2 is SYGVNS. Trimming took 1 base from V and 8 from J, leaving 11 bases between them. The CDR3 region has the DNA TGTGCCAGCAGTGAATCCGGGACGGCCGGCTACACCTTC. As protein: CASSESGTAGYTF.

The V gene is TRBV19, the J gene TRBJ1-2; D is uncertain. Germline-derived CDR1 and CDR2 are LNHDA and SQIVND (reference sequence). This CDR3 has 17 residues. Trimming took off 6 bases at V and 0 bases at J, with 20 bases between the two ends. CDR3 protein: CASSSTGKAVTNYGYTF. The CDR3 DNA reads TGTGCCAGTAGCTCCACCGGGAAGGCTGTTACTAACTATGGCTACACCTTC.

The chain carries TRBV30 and TRBJ2-2; a possible D gene is TRBD1 (5 bases). This CDR3 region has 13 residues. Germline assignment: CDR1 GTSNPN and CDR2 SVGIG (reference sequence). The ends were cut back, 4 bases at V and 1 base at J, with 7 bases in the middle. CDR3 sequence: CAWNGQNTGELFF. In nucleotides, the CDR3 is TGTGCCTGGAACGGACAGAACACCGGGGAGCTGTTTTTT.

The chain is built from TRBV19 and TRBJ2-5; D not certain. V was clipped by 9 bases and J by 0 bases, with 11 bases between them. CDR1 and CDR2 from the germline V gene are LNHDA and SQIVND (reference sequence). The CDR3 has 13 amino acids. The CDR3 bases are TGTGCCAGCAGAGGCAACAACCAAGAGACCCAGTACTTC. This encodes CASRGNNQETQYF.

The V call is TRBV6-2 or TRBV6-3, the J call TRBJ1-1; D ambiguous. CDR3 length: 14 residues. V gave up 6 bases and J gave up 8 bases, with 19 bases separating them. The V gene's germline CDR1 is MNHEY and CDR2 SVGEGT. CDR3 sequence reads: CASSRSQILPEAFF. CDR3 DNA sequence: TGTGCCAGCAGCCGAAGCCAGATCCTGCCCGAAGCTTTCTTT.

This chain uses TRBV10-3 with TRBJ2-6, with D possibly matching TRBD2 (6 bases). The CDR3 consists of 16 residues. Germline assignment: CDR1 ENHRY and CDR2 SYGVKD. V was shortened by 2 bases and J by 2 bases, with 10 bases between the two germline ends. The CDR3 bases are TGTGCCATCAGTGAGGGGGGGTGGACTGGGGCCAACGTCCTGACTTTC. It specifies CAISEGGWTGANVLTF.

The gene calls are TRBV12-3 or TRBV12-4 and TRBJ2-3, with D uncertain. The CDR3 extends over 13 amino acids. With 6 bases removed from V and 4 bases from J, the gap between germline ends came to 11 bases. The CDR3 DNA reads TGTGCCAGCAGATCTAGTCCCCCAGATACGCAGTATTTT. Protein sequence: CASRSSPPDTQYF.

The V call is TRBV5-1, the J call TRBJ1-2; tentatively, D is TRBD1 (5 bases). Germline values: CDR1 SGHRS, CDR2 YFSETQ. The germline V and J ends were trimmed by 4 bases and 4 bases, with 11 bases remaining between them. The CDR3 runs to 13 residues. CDR3 sequence reads: CASSRGEGYGYTF. The DNA of the CDR3 is TGCGCCAGCAGCCGAGGGGAAGGCTATGGCTACACCTTC. Full variable domain (outside the CDR3, taken from reference TRBV5-1 and TRBJ1-2): KAGVTQTPRYLIKTRGQQVTLSCSPISGHRSVSWYQQTPGQGLQFLFEYFSETQRNKGNFPGRFSGRQFSNSRSEMNVSTLELGDSALYLCASSRGEGYGYTFGSGTRLTVV.

This chain links TRBV5-1 with TRBJ1-4; D not certain. This CDR3 contains 13 residues. V was cut by 0 bases and J by 8 bases, with 8 bases left in between. Per germline, CDR1 SGHRS and CDR2 YFSETQ. This CDR3 reads CASSLELGEKLFF. CDR3 nucleotide sequence: TGCGCCAGCAGCTTGGAACTGGGGGAAAAACTGTTTTTT.

The chain has TRBV6-2 or TRBV6-3 and TRBJ2-3; D not certain. V lost 6 bases, J lost 6 bases, and 19 bases lay in between. CDR1 is MNHEY and CDR2 is SVGEGT in the germline V gene. CDR3 length equals 15 residues. CDR3 sequence (DNA): TGTGCCAGCAGCCCCTCTCACTGGGAATCGGATACGCAGTATTTT. Translated: CASSPSHWESDTQYF.

The chain links TRBV6-2 or TRBV6-3 to TRBJ2-5, with no clear D. Germline CDR1 reads MNHEY; CDR2 reads SVGEGT. Trimming took off 1 base at V and 6 bases at J, with 3 bases between the two ends. The CDR3 length is 11 residues. The CDR3: CASSYYQTQYF. The CDR3 DNA is TGTGCCAGCAGTTACTACCAGACCCAGTACTTC.

This sequence joins TRBV7-2 and TRBJ2-1; D is perhaps TRBD1 (6 bases). Germline V gives CDR1 SGHTA, CDR2 FQGNSA. Deletions cut 8 bases from V and 3 bases from J, with 14 bases between. The CDR3 sequence is 14 residues long. The chain's CDR3 is CASLRRGGYNEQFF. The CDR3 region has the DNA TGTGCCAGCCTCCGCAGGGGCGGCTACAATGAGCAGTTCTTC. The full variable domain, in which reference TRBV7-2 and TRBJ2-1 provide the parts outside the CDR3, is GAGVSQSPSNKVTEKGKDVELRCDPISGHTALYWYRQSLGQGLEFLIYFQGNSAPDKSGLPSDRFSAERTGGSVSTLTIQRTQQEDSAVYLCASLRRGGYNEQFFGPGTRLTVL.

The CDR3 bases are TGTGCCACCAGTGATTTTGACACCAACACCGGGGAGCTGTTTTTT. Amino acids: CATSDFDTNTGELFF. This sequence joins TRBV24-1 and TRBJ2-2; D is undetermined. CDR3 length: 15 amino acids. CDR1 KGHDR and CDR2 SFDVKD come from the germline V gene. V lost 1 base, J lost 2 bases, and 7 bases lay in between.

The rearrangement links TRBV2 to TRBJ2-2; TRBD1 is a possible D gene (6 bases). Trimming took 7 bases from V and 4 from J, leaving 19 bases between them. The CDR3 contains 16 residues. The V gene's germline CDR1 is SNHLY and CDR2 FYNNEI. CDR3 amino acids: CASTLVQTGSTGELFF. In nucleotides, the CDR3 is TGTGCCAGCACCTTAGTCCAAACAGGGAGCACCGGGGAGCTGTTTTTT.

V gene TRBV12-2 combines with J gene TRBJ2-7; TRBD2, the table's D call, was not compared with the DNA. TRBV12-2 is designated a pseudogene. CDR3 length equals 12 residues. The CDR3 nucleotides read TGTGCAAGTCGCGAGAGAGAGTACGAGCAGTACGTC. It translates to CASREREYEQYV.

This chain connects TRBV7-8 to TRBJ2-3; the D call may be TRBD1 or TRBD2 (5 bases each). The CDR3 runs to 15 residues. Trimming removed 5 bases from V and 2 bases from J, with 14 bases in between. CDR1 is SGHVS, CDR2 FQNEAQ, per germline. The CDR3 is CASSRGPGFTDTQYF. The DNA of the CDR3 is TGTGCCAGCAGCCGGGGCCCGGGTTTCACAGATACGCAGTATTTT.

The V call is TRBV19, the J call TRBJ1-2, with TRBD1 matching 9 bases. The germline gives CDR1 LNHDA, CDR2 SQIVND (reference sequence). After removal of 10 bases from V and 3 bases from J, the junction contained 12 bases not matched to a gene. The CDR3 sequence is 15 residues long. The CDR3 is CATLPRDRADYGYTF. CDR3 coding DNA: TGTGCCACCCTCCCGCGGGACAGGGCCGACTATGGCTACACCTTC.

The V gene is TRBV7-3, the J gene TRBJ2-3, with D perhaps matching TRBD2 (5 bases). Germline V gene lookup returns CDR1 SGHTA and CDR2 FQGTGA. V lost 5 bases, J lost 3 bases, and 15 bases lay in between. This CDR3 is 15 amino acids long. The CDR3 protein is CASSPGLSGTDTQYF. CDR3 bases: TGTGCCAGCAGCCCGGGATTAAGCGGAACAGATACGCAGTATTTT.

V is TRBV6-1 and J is TRBJ1-4; D not certain. Germline values: CDR1 MNHNS, CDR2 SASEGT. Trimming removed 3 bases from V and 8 bases from J, with 13 bases in between. CDR3 length: 14 residues. CDR3 sequence reads: CASSDGGPDEKLFF. The CDR3 region has the DNA TGTGCCAGCAGTGATGGAGGTCCGGACGAAAAACTGTTTTTT.

The chain is built from TRBV7-2 and TRBJ1-5; D is uncertain. The CDR3 runs to 13 residues. From germline, CDR1 is SGHTA and CDR2 FQGNSA. Between the trimmed V and J ends, which lost 4 bases and 4 bases, there was a span of 8 bases. This CDR3 reads CASSSDRNQPQHF. CDR3 coding DNA: TGTGCCAGCAGCTCGGACCGGAATCAGCCCCAGCATTTT. Supplemented by reference TRBV7-2 and TRBJ1-5, the full variable domain reads GAGVSQSPSNKVTEKGKDVELRCDPISGHTALYWYRQSLGQGLEFLIYFQGNSAPDKSGLPSDRFSAERTGGSVSTLTIQRTQQEDSAVYLCASSSDRNQPQHFGDGTRLSIL.

This clone was seen a few times. The chain employs TRBV4-1 and TRBJ1-6, with D possibly matching TRBD1 (6 bases). Germline V gene sequence: CDR1 MGHRA, CDR2 YSYEKL. V was pared by 3 bases and J by 3 bases, with 18 bases between. The CDR3 has 18 residues. The CDR3 nucleotides read TGCGCCAGCAGCCAGAGGACAGAGCCCAGCGGCTATAATTCACCCCTCCACTTT. The encoded protein is CASSQRTEPSGYNSPLHF.

The chain recombines TRBV3-1 (or the pseudogene TRBV3-2) with TRBJ2-2, with 8 bases matching TRBD2. Germline values: CDR1 LGHDT, CDR2 YNNKEL (reference sequence). The CDR3 totals 20 residues. J was trimmed by 0 bases and V by 0 bases; bases with no gene match: 12. The CDR3 loop reads CASSQDLESGGPANTGELFF. CDR3 bases: TGTGCCAGCAGCCAAGATCTGGAAAGCGGGGGCCCCGCGAACACCGGGGAGCTGTTTTTT.